A single T cell receptor beta chain is shown here with its context. These data originate in a study of blood T cell repertoires in COVID-19. The overall study: Sample material is recorded as cDNA or gDNA derived from T cells, B-cell-depleted T cells, or PBMCs.

The assay was immunoSEQ multiplex PCR, and TCRdb's table has in-frame clones only and misses some. The profile shows some 200,000 clones, around four fifths of them singletons. From germline, CDR1 is MDHEN and CDR2 SYDVKM. V lost 6 bases and J lost 4; bases outside the gene matches: 9. CDR3 size: 15 residues. The chain uses TRBV28 and TRBJ1-5; 7 bases match TRBD1. The source material was peripheral blood. This TCR came from a woman aged 40 to 49 with acute or convalescent COVID-19. CDR3 sequence reads: CASSLGGPGNQPQHF. The CDR3 nucleotides read TGTGCCAGCAGCCTAGGGGGCCCGGGGAATCAGCCCCAGCATTTT.